This passage covers 8 T cell receptor beta chains from one sample sequenced in a study of cytomegalovirus exposure and HLA in healthy donors. The PCR was carried out with 60 Vbeta primers and 13 Jbeta primers. This table comes from immunoSEQ multiplex PCR, and its TCRdb copy is limited to in-frame clones, with some not included. The sample has some 140,000 clones; around 72% are singletons. Sequencing was carried out using PBMCs. The receptors here all came from a middle-aged woman in good health and CMV-seronegative.

This chain uses TRBV29-1 with TRBJ1-1; D remains unclear. CDR3 length: 11 residues. The V end lost 6 bases, the J end lost 6 bases, and 11 bases lay between the germline ends. Germline V lookup: CDR1 SQVTM, CDR2 ANQGSEA. Written as DNA, the CDR3 is TGCAGCGTGGCCGGGATGGCTGAAGCTTTCTTT. This sequence encodes CSVAGMAEAFF.

The chain links TRBV10-3 to TRBJ2-5; TRBD2 aligns across 8 bases. This CDR3 region has 15 residues. The germline CDR1 and CDR2 sequences are ENHRY and SYGVKD. The junction had 13 bases not matched to a gene; V was cut back by 6 bases and J by 7 bases. CDR3 nucleotide sequence: TGTGCCATCAGGGGAGCGGGGGCCTCGATTGGGACCCAGTACTTC. It yields the protein CAIRGAGASIGTQYF.

The chain uses TRBV7-6 and TRBJ2-1; a weak D match, TRBD2 (6 bases). The length of the CDR3 is 14 residues. The germline gives CDR1 SGHVS, CDR2 FNYEAQ. V was cut by 0 bases and J by 6 bases, with 9 bases left in between. CDR3 nucleotides: TGTGCCAGCAGCTTAGCGGGGGGAGTCAATGAGCAGTTCTTC. This encodes CASSLAGGVNEQFF.

The chain is built from TRBV27 and TRBJ1-6; 7 bases match TRBD1. The germline V gene has CDR1 MNHEY and CDR2 SMNVEV (reference sequence). This CDR3 has 17 amino acids. With 0 bases clipped from V and 7 bases from J, the junction kept 9 bases outside the gene matches. The CDR3 DNA reads TGTGCCAGCAGTTTATCGATCAGGGGGGAGATGAATTCACCCCTCCACTTT. Residues: CASSLSIRGEMNSPLHF.

This clone was found once. Here the CDR3 DNA reads TGTGCCAGCAGTTTGACAATCAGGGGAGTAGGAGGCTACACCTTC. Translating gives CASSLTIRGVGGYTF. The gene calls are TRBV27 and TRBJ1-2, with a tentative D call TRBD1 (6 bases). The CDR3 is 15 residues long. The V gene lost 3 bases and the J gene lost 8 bases, with 19 bases spanning the gap. Germline V gene lookup returns CDR1 MNHEY and CDR2 SMNVEV (reference sequence).

V usage is TRBV7-9 and J usage is TRBJ2-5; tentatively, D is TRBD1 (6 bases). Germline CDR1 SEHNR, CDR2 FQNEAQ (reference sequence). The CDR3 is 14 amino acids. V shed 5 bases and J shed 5 bases, with 15 bases lying between them. The CDR3, as DNA: TGTGCCAGCAGCGCCAGGACAGAAGGGGAGACCCAGTACTTC. It encodes CASSARTEGETQYF.

This clone was seen just once. The V call is TRBV9, the J call TRBJ2-5; tentatively, D is TRBD2 (6 bases). Per germline, CDR1 SGDLS and CDR2 YYNGEE. The CDR3 runs to 14 residues. Trimming pared 4 bases from V and 5 bases from J, leaving 15 bases between. The DNA for the CDR3 is TGTGCCAGCAGCTACGGGGGTATAACGGAGACCCAGTACTTC. It encodes CASSYGGITETQYF.

The chain has TRBV9 and TRBJ1-5, with D tentatively TRBD1 (6 bases). Germline-derived CDR1 and CDR2 are SGDLS and YYNGEE. CDR3 length: 15 amino acids. Trimming shortened V by 3 bases and J by 0 bases, and 10 bases separated the two germline ends. CDR3 coding DNA: TGTGCCAGCAGCGCAACAGGGAATAGCAATCAGCCCCAGCATTTT. It yields the protein CASSATGNSNQPQHF. The full variable domain, in which reference TRBV9 and TRBJ1-5 provide the parts outside the CDR3, is DSGVTQTPKHLITATGQRVTLRCSPRSGDLSVYWYQQSLDQGLQFLIQYYNGEERAKGNILERFSAQQFPDLHSELNLSSLELGDSALYFCASSATGNSNQPQHFGDGTRLSIL.